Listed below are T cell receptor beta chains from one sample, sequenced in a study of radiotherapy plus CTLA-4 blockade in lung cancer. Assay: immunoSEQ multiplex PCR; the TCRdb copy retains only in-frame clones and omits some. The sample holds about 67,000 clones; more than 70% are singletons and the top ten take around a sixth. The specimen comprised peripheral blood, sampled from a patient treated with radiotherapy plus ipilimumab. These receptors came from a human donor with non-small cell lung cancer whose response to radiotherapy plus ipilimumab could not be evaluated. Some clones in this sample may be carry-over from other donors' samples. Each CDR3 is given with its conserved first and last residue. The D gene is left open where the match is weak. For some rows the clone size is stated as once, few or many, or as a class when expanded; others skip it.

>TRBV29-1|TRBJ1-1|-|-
CSVEGALTMNTEAFF
TGCAGCGTTGAAGGGGCGCTGACCATGAACACTGAAGCTTTCTTT
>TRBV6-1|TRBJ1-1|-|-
CASTRQYTEAFF
TGTGCCAGCACCCGACAATACACTGAAGCTTTCTTT
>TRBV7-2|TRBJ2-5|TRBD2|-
CASSLEVGGYVETQYF
TGTGCCAGCAGCTTGGAGGTCGGGGGGTATGTAGAGACCCAGTACTTC
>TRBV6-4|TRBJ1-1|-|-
CASSYRTANTEAFF
TGTGCCAGCAGTTACAGGACAGCTAACACTGAAGCTTTCTTT
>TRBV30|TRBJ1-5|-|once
CAWSARGNQPQHF
TGTGCCTGGAGTGCCCGGGGCAATCAGCCCCAGCATTTT
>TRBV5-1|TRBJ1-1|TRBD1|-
CASSRQGNEAFF
TGCGCCAGCAGCCGACAGGGTAATGAAGCTTTCTTT
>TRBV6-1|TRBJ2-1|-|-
CASSEVTGRANNEQFF
TGTGCCAGCAGTGAAGTCACAGGGAGAGCAAACAATGAGCAGTTCTTC
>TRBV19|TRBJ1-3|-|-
CASSIDRAFSGNTIYF
TGTGCCAGTAGTATAGATCGCGCGTTCTCTGGAAACACCATATATTTT
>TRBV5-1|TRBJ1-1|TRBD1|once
CASSPWTGVDTEAFF
TGCGCCAGCAGCCCTTGGACAGGAGTAGACACTGAAGCTTTCTTT
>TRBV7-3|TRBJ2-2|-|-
CASSPGTFNTGELFF
TGTGCCAGCAGCCCCGGGACATTTAACACCGGGGAGCTGTTTTTT
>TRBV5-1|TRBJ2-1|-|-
CASQTIPGNDNEQFF
TGCGCCAGCCAGACAATCCCGGGGAACGACAATGAGCAGTTCTTC
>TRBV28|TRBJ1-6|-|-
CASSLAGFSPLHF
TGTGCCAGCAGTTTAGCGGGGTTTTCACCCCTCCACTTT
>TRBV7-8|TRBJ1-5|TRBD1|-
CASVRDRGQGQPQHF
TGTGCCAGCGTGCGGGACAGGGGGCAGGGTCAGCCCCAGCATTTT
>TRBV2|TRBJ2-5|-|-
CASSGGPGRGQETQYF
TGTGCCAGCAGTGGCGGGCCGGGCAGGGGACAAGAGACCCAGTACTTC
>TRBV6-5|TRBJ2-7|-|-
CASSYGAGQTYEQYF
TGTGCCAGCAGTTACGGGGCGGGGCAAACCTACGAGCAGTACTTC
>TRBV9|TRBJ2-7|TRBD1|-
CASSGDRVGYEQYF
TGTGCCAGCAGCGGGGACAGGGTCGGCTACGAGCAGTACTTC
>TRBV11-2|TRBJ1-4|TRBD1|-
CASSLSGQNEKLFF
TGTGCCAGCAGCCTTTCGGGACAGAATGAAAAACTGTTTTTT
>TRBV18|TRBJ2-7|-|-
CASSPAGSSYEQYF
TGTGCCAGCTCACCCGCGGGAAGCTCCTACGAGCAGTACTTC
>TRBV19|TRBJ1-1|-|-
CASRGGPGTEAFF
TGTGCCAGTAGGGGGGGTCCCGGCACTGAAGCTTTCTTT
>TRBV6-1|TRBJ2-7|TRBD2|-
CASSDGLGLRGGREQYF
TGTGCCAGCAGTGATGGCCTCGGATTGCGGGGGGGCCGCGAGCAGTACTTC
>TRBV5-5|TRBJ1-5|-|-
CASTQGLGQPQHF
TGTGCCAGCACCCAGGGACTAGGTCAGCCCCAGCATTTT
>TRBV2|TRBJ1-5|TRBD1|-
CASRDRDRVHF
TGTGCCAGCAGAGACCGGGACAGGGTCCATTTT
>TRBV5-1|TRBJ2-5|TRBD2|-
CASSSGTSGVQETQYF
TGCGCCAGCAGCTCCGGGACTAGCGGGGTCCAAGAGACCCAGTACTTC
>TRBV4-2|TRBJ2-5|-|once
CASSQVLRGKGQETQYF
TGTGCCAGCAGCCAAGTTCTCCGGGGAAAGGGCCAAGAGACCCAGTACTTC
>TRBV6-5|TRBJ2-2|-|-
CASSYLPNTGELFF
TGTGCCAGCAGTTACCTCCCGAACACCGGGGAGCTGTTTTTT
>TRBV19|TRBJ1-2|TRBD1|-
CASSILTGQAAYGYTF
TGTGCCAGTAGTATCCTAACTGGACAGGCTGCCTATGGCTACACCTTC
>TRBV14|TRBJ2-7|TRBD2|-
CASSQVQGGEDEQYF
TGTGCCAGCAGCCAAGTCCAGGGAGGGGAAGACGAGCAGTACTTC
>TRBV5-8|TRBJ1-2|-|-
CASSQAPGLFNYGYTF
TGTGCCAGCAGCCAGGCTCCAGGACTGTTCAACTATGGCTACACCTTC
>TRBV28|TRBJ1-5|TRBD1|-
CASSLSGGNQPQHF
TGTGCCAGCAGTTTGTCAGGGGGGAATCAGCCCCAGCATTTT
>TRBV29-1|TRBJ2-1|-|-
CSVEWFSRVGTNEQFF
TGCAGCGTTGAGTGGTTTTCCAGGGTGGGAACCAATGAGCAGTTCTTC
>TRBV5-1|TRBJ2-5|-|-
CASSLGQQETQYF
TGCGCCAGCAGCTTGGGGCAGCAAGAGACCCAGTACTTC
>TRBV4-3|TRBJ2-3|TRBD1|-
CASSPTGTGAVDTQYF
TGCGCCAGCAGCCCCACCGGGACAGGGGCAGTAGATACGCAGTATTTT
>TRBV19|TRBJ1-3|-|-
CASSIMGTRSGNTIYF
TGTGCCAGTAGTATCATGGGCACCCGCTCTGGAAACACCATATATTTT
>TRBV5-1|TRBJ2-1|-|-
CASSLGSADDNNEQFF
TGCGCCAGCAGCTTGGGTTCGGCGGATGATAACAATGAGCAGTTCTTC
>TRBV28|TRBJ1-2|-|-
CASSPTRYQGPYGYTF
TGTGCCAGCAGCCCCACTCGATACCAGGGGCCCTATGGCTACACCTTC
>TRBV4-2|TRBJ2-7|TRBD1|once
CASSLGQAEGTYEQYF
TGTGCCAGCAGCCTTGGACAGGCCGAAGGGACCTACGAGCAGTACTTC
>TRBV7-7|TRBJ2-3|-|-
CASSPTGSTDTQYF
TGTGCTAGCAGCCCCACAGGGAGCACAGATACGCAGTATTTT
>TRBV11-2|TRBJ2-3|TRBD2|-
CASSGTSGGVTDTQYF
TGTGCCAGCAGCGGAACCTCGGGGGGGGTGACAGATACGCAGTATTTT
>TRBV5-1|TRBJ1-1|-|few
CASSPDNPQWNTEAFF
TGCGCCAGCAGCCCGGACAATCCCCAGTGGAACACTGAAGCTTTCTTT
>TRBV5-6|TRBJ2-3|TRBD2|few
CASSLGLLAGAPDTQYF
TGTGCCAGCAGCTTGGGCCTACTAGCGGGGGCCCCGGATACGCAGTATTTT
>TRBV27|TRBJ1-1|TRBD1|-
CASRADRANTEAFF
TGTGCCAGCAGGGCGGACAGGGCGAACACTGAAGCTTTCTTT
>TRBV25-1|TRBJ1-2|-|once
CASSGLGEGYGYTF
TGTGCCAGCAGTGGCCTTGGAGAGGGCTATGGCTACACCTTC
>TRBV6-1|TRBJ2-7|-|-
CASSEDGRGVYEQYF
TGTGCCAGCAGTGAAGATGGCAGGGGAGTGTACGAGCAGTACTTC
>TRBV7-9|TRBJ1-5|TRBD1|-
CASSDSGRGLNQPQHF
TGTGCCAGCAGCGATTCCGGCAGGGGGCTCAATCAGCCCCAGCATTTT
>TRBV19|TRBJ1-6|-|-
CASSTQLGSSYNSPLHF
TGTGCCAGTAGTACCCAACTCGGGAGCTCCTATAATTCACCCCTCCACTTT
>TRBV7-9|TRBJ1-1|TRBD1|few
CASSSGTGAFLAFF
TGTGCCAGCAGCTCCGGGACAGGGGCCTTCCTAGCTTTCTTT